Listed below are T cell receptor beta chains from one sample, sequenced in a study of regulatory T cells in long-lasting Graves disease. Each CDR3 protein gets one entry after TCRdb re-called the multiplex PCR reads with MiXCR. The sample contains hundreds of thousands of distinct CDR3 sequences, about 15% of which appear only once. The data were also submitted as part of a second study, on T cells in Graves' hyperthyroidism and ophthalmopathy.

The sample here was peripheral blood mononuclear cells (PBMCs), taken at new diagnosis, from a patient treated with antithyroid drugs. The source of these receptors is a woman aged 40 to 50 with Graves disease. The conserved cysteine and the conserved F or W are not part of the CDR3 here.

v_call: TRBV29-1
cdr3_length: 11
j_call: TRBJ2-3
cdr3_aa: SVVWDSTDTQY

v_call: TRBV28
cdr3_length: 21
j_call: TRBJ2-6
cdr3_aa: ASSPPRLAGATGRGSGANVLT

v_call: TRBV4-2
cdr3_length: 13
j_call: TRBJ2-3
cdr3_aa: ASSQWGRGTDTQY

v_call: TRBV20-1
cdr3_length: 11
j_call: TRBJ2-1
cdr3_aa: SARLAGVGEQF

v_call: TRBV5-6
cdr3_length: 13
j_call: TRBJ1-4
cdr3_aa: ASSLDGAPNEKLF

v_call: TRBV7-8
cdr3_length: 12
j_call: TRBJ1-5
cdr3_aa: ASSLEQGDQPQH

v_call: TRBV25-1
cdr3_length: 14
j_call: TRBJ2-1
cdr3_aa: ASSPTSGSRANEQF

v_call: TRBV6-2/TRBV6-3
cdr3_length: 13
j_call: TRBJ1-2
cdr3_aa: ASKGSGRLNYGYT

v_call: TRBV27
cdr3_length: 13
j_call: TRBJ2-6
cdr3_aa: ASSFYSSGANVLT

v_call: TRBV11-3
cdr3_length: 12
j_call: TRBJ2-3
cdr3_aa: ASRGTSGTDTQY

v_call: TRBV28
cdr3_length: 13
j_call: TRBJ2-7
cdr3_aa: ASSLASGTLYEQY

v_call: TRBV5-6
cdr3_length: 13
j_call: TRBJ2-2
cdr3_aa: ASREAGSVGGELF

v_call: TRBV6-2/TRBV6-3
cdr3_length: 12
j_call: TRBJ2-3
cdr3_aa: ASSSLQFTDTQY

v_call: TRBV19
cdr3_length: 14
j_call: TRBJ1-5
cdr3_aa: ASSSGQGENNQPQH

v_call: TRBV2
cdr3_length: 13
j_call: TRBJ2-7
cdr3_aa: ASRGTSGSVYEQY

v_call: TRBV27
cdr3_length: 12
j_call: TRBJ2-7
cdr3_aa: ASSSVGGRDEQY

v_call: TRBV15
cdr3_length: 10
j_call: TRBJ2-1
cdr3_aa: ATSSSKEEQF

v_call: TRBV10-3
cdr3_length: 11
j_call: TRBJ1-5
cdr3_aa: ASGQASNQPQH

v_call: TRBV27
cdr3_length: 14
j_call: TRBJ2-5
cdr3_aa: ASSYRGLAARETQY

v_call: TRBV7-9
cdr3_length: 13
j_call: TRBJ1-2
cdr3_aa: ASTLSTEAAYGYT

v_call: TRBV25-1
cdr3_length: 11
j_call: TRBJ1-1
cdr3_aa: ASRGQGPTEAF

v_call: TRBV27
cdr3_length: 13
j_call: TRBJ2-5
cdr3_aa: ASTKNSAGKETQY

v_call: TRBV28
cdr3_length: 10
j_call: TRBJ2-7
cdr3_aa: ASSLLRAEQY

v_call: TRBV11-3
cdr3_length: 10
j_call: TRBJ2-3
cdr3_aa: ASGGPTDTQY

v_call: TRBV4-1
cdr3_length: 13
j_call: TRBJ2-7
cdr3_aa: ASSDSLAAPYEQY

v_call: TRBV7-2
cdr3_length: 11
j_call: TRBJ2-6
cdr3_aa: ASSRPGANVLT

v_call: TRBV2
cdr3_length: 10
j_call: TRBJ2-5
cdr3_aa: ASSGPRETQY

v_call: TRBV6-2/TRBV6-3
cdr3_length: 16
j_call: TRBJ2-2
cdr3_aa: ASRAAGLAGVGTGELF

v_call: TRBV7-2
cdr3_length: 14
j_call: TRBJ2-1
cdr3_aa: ASSLERGDPYNEQF

v_call: TRBV18
cdr3_length: 9
j_call: TRBJ2-7
cdr3_aa: ASSPANEQY

v_call: TRBV19
cdr3_length: 14
j_call: TRBJ1-2
cdr3_aa: ASSIDRSGGSYGYT

v_call: TRBV6-5
cdr3_length: 10
j_call: TRBJ2-2
cdr3_aa: ASSFPPRELF

v_call: TRBV11-2
cdr3_length: 15
j_call: TRBJ2-1
cdr3_aa: ASSWPSDMGVDNEQF

v_call: TRBV19
cdr3_length: 13
j_call: TRBJ2-6
cdr3_aa: ASSIGEGGANVLT

v_call: TRBV3-1
cdr3_length: 13
j_call: TRBJ2-1
cdr3_aa: ASSQRQEAYNEQF

v_call: TRBV7-9
cdr3_length: 11
j_call: TRBJ2-7
cdr3_aa: ASSIGPTYEQY

v_call: TRBV12-3/TRBV12-4
cdr3_length: 13
j_call: TRBJ1-5
cdr3_aa: ASRQTGGGNQPQH

v_call: TRBV12-3/TRBV12-4
cdr3_length: 11
j_call: TRBJ1-2
cdr3_aa: ASSPNRDTDYT

v_call: TRBV19
cdr3_length: 13
j_call: TRBJ1-1
cdr3_aa: ASSIWATGGTEAF

v_call: TRBV3-1
cdr3_length: 16
j_call: TRBJ2-1
cdr3_aa: ASSQDSMMAGGYNEQF

v_call: TRBV2
cdr3_length: 11
j_call: TRBJ2-7
cdr3_aa: ASSGGPYYEQY

v_call: TRBV7-9
cdr3_length: 10
j_call: TRBJ1-1
cdr3_aa: ASTDYGVRAF

v_call: TRBV6-2/TRBV6-3
cdr3_length: 13
j_call: TRBJ2-7
cdr3_aa: ASSSTAGTVGEQY

v_call: TRBV12-3/TRBV12-4
cdr3_length: 14
j_call: TRBJ2-2
cdr3_aa: ASSYPGTRRTGELF

v_call: TRBV7-9
cdr3_length: 12
j_call: TRBJ2-3
cdr3_aa: ASSFGRDTDTQY

v_call: TRBV4-3
cdr3_length: 13
j_call: TRBJ1-1
cdr3_aa: ASSQGGMGNTEAF

v_call: TRBV5-1
cdr3_length: 12
j_call: TRBJ2-3
cdr3_aa: ASSLTQSTDTQY

v_call: TRBV18
cdr3_length: 12
j_call: TRBJ2-7
cdr3_aa: ASSPGGLSYEQY

v_call: TRBV19
cdr3_length: 15
j_call: TRBJ2-7
cdr3_aa: ASSPRDKGVGSYEQY

v_call: TRBV2
cdr3_length: 13
j_call: TRBJ2-7
cdr3_aa: ASSEYSTRDFEQY

v_call: TRBV27
cdr3_length: 7
j_call: TRBJ2-3
cdr3_aa: ASKDTQY